This entry features one T cell receptor beta chain sequence. This receptor's antigen is unknown. No base quality values were provided; no much bigger clone lies one nucleotide off. The sample originates from a study of beta chain features in type 1 diabetes (dated by TCRdb to 2016 to 2019). Some background on the complete study: No differences in mean age, gender distribution, total cell number or subset yield were found between patients and healthy donors. A total of 107,917,701 sorted cells were examined across all samples, and the number of cells per subset was strongly correlated with RNA yield. The study compared the TCRB repertoires of sorted circulating CD4+ T cell subsets in recently diagnosed type 1 diabetes patients with those in matched healthy donors. Naive and central memory subsets were obtained from all 30 or so donors, but regulatory and stem cell-like memory subsets were isolated from only 8 patients and 8 healthy donors. The paper as a whole reports these results and caveats: PCR may preferentially amplify shorter templates, but because patient and control samples were amplified and corrected together, any resulting skew would affect both groups equally. Because cDNA was sequenced instead of genomic DNA, highly expressing activated cells could be over-represented, though the groups showed no difference in activation or CD3 levels. HLA sub-analyses involved small numbers of individuals, so any influence of HLA type on TCRB rearrangement remained unresolved. In all four CD4+ subsets, TCRB CDR3 length was moderately but significantly shorter in type 1 diabetes patients. Naive, central memory and regulatory TCRB repertoires appeared more similar among patients than among healthy donors. Fewer insertions and more nucleotide deletions at VDJ recombination sites were observed in patients with type 1 diabetes, implying thymic rearrangement abnormalities.

All of the isolated RNA was reverse transcribed with the High Capacity cDNA Reverse Transcription Kit, so expressed TCRB transcripts were sequenced. Deep immunoSEQ sequencing was applied to naive, central memory and regulatory T cell samples, giving an average of around 3.8 million total reads per sample. Sorted cells were lysed in RLT buffer, and RNA was extracted using DNase-treated RNeasy Micro or Mini kits according to cell number. To prevent cross-contamination, each cell subset was processed individually, whereas patient and healthy donor samples were processed jointly. The immunoSEQ multiplex PCR was used to amplify TCRB sequences from cDNA, generating 87-bp fragments that spanned the CDR3 region. The amplicons were sequenced using the Illumina HiSeq platform. The paper's data handling went like this. PCR bias was computationally corrected using synthetic template baselines, reads within Hamming distance 2 were collapsed, and singletons that could not be merged were discarded. By aligning reads against IMGT, V, D and J genes, CDR3 length, and insertions or deletions at six rearrangement sites were assigned. Within each subset, clonotype counts were normalized to the number of sorted cells before true diversity and Gini coefficients were calculated with the tcR R package. Repertoire sharing was quantified using the overlap coefficient calculated on TCRB nucleotide sequences. This is the immuneACCESS table as TCRdb keeps it, with only in-frame sequences that have V and J called. A part of the clones is gone; compared with another copy, unresolved V genes explain less than half, and the rest is unexplained. The V and J calls and the clone size are those of that table, but D and trimming were determined from the DNA. The sample includes some 40,000 clones, with 45% to 50% observed a single time. 0.72% of the sample comes from the top ten.

From cysteine to phenylalanine, the CDR3 is 14 amino acids long. Only the CDR3 DNA is retained, 42 bases long and in frame from the first base. V lost 5 bases and J lost 2 bases; the stretch between them is 13 bases long. CDR1 and CDR2, per the germline V gene, are SGHAT and FQNNGV. Each donor gave one peripheral blood draw, averaging roughly 100 mL, which was collected into heparinised tubes. A BD FACSAria II and a panel including CD45RO, CCR7, CD25, CD127, CD95 and CD27 were used to sort naive, central memory, regulatory and stem cell-like memory CD4+ T cells. Purity was above 95% for every sorted population. PBMCs were isolated right away by Lymphoprep density gradient centrifugation and were stained directly, without culture. To minimize batch effects, samples were stained and sorted in pairs, one healthy donor with one patient per experiment.

The sequenced sample consisted of central memory CD4+ T cells from blood. This sequence originates from a woman between 18 and 29 years old in good health. Recombination connected TRBV11-2 to TRBJ2-7, with TRBD1 tentatively as D gene (5 bases match). The nucleotide sequence is given as TGTGCCAGCAGCCCAGACAGCAAGCCCTACGAGCAGTACTTC. Its translation is CASSPDSKPYEQYF.